This record concerns one TCR beta chain sequence. The sample comes from a study of T cell responses to AZD1222 COVID-19 vaccine. The germline V and J ends were trimmed by 6 bases and 0 bases, with 13 bases remaining between them. Looked up from germline, CDR1 is SGHRS and CDR2 is YFSETQ. The CDR3 totals 16 residues. The method was immunoSEQ multiplex PCR; TCRdb's version includes in-frame clones alone and lacks a portion of them. The repertoire includes about 260,000 clones, just over 90% of them detected once, and less than 0.65% sits in the top ten. Material: peripheral blood, obtained on day 0 of AZD1222 vaccination. The receptor comes from an adult in good health. This sequence joins TRBV5-1 and TRBJ2-6; D is unresolved. The CDR3 bases are TGCGCCAGCATACCCGACTGGTCCTCTGGGGCCAACGTCCTGACTTTC. Translation: CASIPDWSSGANVLTF.